The 2 T cell receptor beta chains in this list originate from one sample, sequenced in a study of T cells expressing NK-cell markers. TCRdb reanalyzed the 5' RACE reads, giving one entry per CDR3 protein sequence and no DNA. This repertoire comprises over 250,000 distinct CDR3 sequences; its ten largest clones make up about 4%. Sequencing used blood T cells: a sorted CD56 or NKG2C T cell subset, CD4+ or CD8+ T cells, or bulk PBMC T cells (not recorded which). These receptors all stem from a woman between 18 and 75 years old in good health.

The chain carries TRBV7-9 and TRBJ2-7; TCRdb proposes TRBD1, but this gene call is untestable without DNA. The CDR3 covers 15 residues. Per germline, CDR1 SEHNR and CDR2 FQNEAQ (reference sequence). The CDR3 region is CASSPVGATSYEQYF.

This CDR3 reads CSATHYRETQYF. This chain joins TRBV20-1 and TRBJ2-5; the D call of TRBD1 rests on TCRdb alone, since no DNA is present to check it. CDR1 DFQATT and CDR2 SNEGSKA come from the germline V gene (reference sequence). The CDR3 is made up of 12 amino acids.